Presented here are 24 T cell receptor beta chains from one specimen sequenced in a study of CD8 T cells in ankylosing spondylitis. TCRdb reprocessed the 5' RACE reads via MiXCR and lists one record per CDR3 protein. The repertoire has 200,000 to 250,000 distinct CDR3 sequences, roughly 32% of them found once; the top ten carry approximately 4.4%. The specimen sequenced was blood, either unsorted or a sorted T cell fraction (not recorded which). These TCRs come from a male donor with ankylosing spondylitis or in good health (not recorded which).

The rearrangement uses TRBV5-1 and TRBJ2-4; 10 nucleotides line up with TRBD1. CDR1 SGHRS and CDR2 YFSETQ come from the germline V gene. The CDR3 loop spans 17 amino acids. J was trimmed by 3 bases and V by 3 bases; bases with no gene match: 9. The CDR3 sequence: CASSWGQGNEDKNIQYF. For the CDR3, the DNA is TGCGCCAGCAGCTGGGGACAGGGGAACGAGGACAAAAACATTCAGTACTTC.

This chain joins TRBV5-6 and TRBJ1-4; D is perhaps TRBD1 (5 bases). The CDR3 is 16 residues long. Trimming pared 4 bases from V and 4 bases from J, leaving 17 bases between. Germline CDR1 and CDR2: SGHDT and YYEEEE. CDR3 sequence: CASSIYQEGNNEKLFF. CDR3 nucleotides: TGTGCCAGCAGCATATACCAGGAGGGGAATAATGAAAAACTGTTTTTT. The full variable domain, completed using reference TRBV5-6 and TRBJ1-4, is DAGVTQSPTHLIKTRGQQVTLRCSPKSGHDTVSWYQQALGQGPQFIFQYYEEEERQRGNFPDRFSGHQFPNYSSELNVNALLLGDSALYLCASSIYQEGNNEKLFFGSGTQLSVL.

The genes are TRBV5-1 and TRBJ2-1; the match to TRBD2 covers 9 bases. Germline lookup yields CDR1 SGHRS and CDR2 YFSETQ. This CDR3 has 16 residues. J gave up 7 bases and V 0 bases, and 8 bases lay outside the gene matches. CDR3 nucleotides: TGCGCCAGCAGCTTGGTTGGCGGGGGGGCCGGGAATGAGCAGTTCTTC. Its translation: CASSLVGGGAGNEQFF.

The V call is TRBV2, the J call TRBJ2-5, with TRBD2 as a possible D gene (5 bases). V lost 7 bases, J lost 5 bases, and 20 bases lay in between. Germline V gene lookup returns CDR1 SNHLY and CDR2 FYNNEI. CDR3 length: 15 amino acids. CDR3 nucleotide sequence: TGTGCCAGCAAAGCGGCGGGTGTGGTGAGGGAGACCCAGTACTTC. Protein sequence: CASKAAGVVRETQYF.

CDR3 sequence reads: CSVVVGGLAGAQETPDTQYF. The CDR3 nucleotides are TGCAGCGTTGTGGTGGGGGGACTAGCGGGGGCCCAAGAAACTCCAGATACGCAGTATTTT. The V call is TRBV29-1, the J call TRBJ2-3; 14 bases map to TRBD2. Germline V gene sequence: CDR1 SQVTM, CDR2 ANQGSEA. The V gene end was trimmed by 4 bases and the J gene end by 4 bases; junction bases not matched to a gene: 19. The CDR3 has 20 amino acids.

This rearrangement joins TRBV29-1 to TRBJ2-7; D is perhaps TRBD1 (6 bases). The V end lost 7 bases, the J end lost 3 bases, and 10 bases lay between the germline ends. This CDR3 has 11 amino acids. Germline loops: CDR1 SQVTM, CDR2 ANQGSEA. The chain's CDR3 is CSARDNYEQYF. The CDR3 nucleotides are TGCAGCGCCCGGGACAACTACGAGCAGTACTTC.

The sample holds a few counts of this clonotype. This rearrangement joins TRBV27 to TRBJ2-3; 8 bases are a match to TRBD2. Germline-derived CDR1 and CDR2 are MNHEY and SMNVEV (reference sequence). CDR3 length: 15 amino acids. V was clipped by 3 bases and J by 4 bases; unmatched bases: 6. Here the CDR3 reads CASSFDRGGSDTQYF. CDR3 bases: TGTGCCAGCAGTTTCGACCGGGGGGGTTCAGATACGCAGTATTTT.

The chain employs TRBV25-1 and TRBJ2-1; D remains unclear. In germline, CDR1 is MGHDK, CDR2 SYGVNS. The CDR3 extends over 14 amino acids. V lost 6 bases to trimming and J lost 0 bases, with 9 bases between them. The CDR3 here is CASSGASSYNEQFF. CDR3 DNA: TGTGCCAGCAGCGGTGCAAGCTCCTACAATGAGCAGTTCTTC.

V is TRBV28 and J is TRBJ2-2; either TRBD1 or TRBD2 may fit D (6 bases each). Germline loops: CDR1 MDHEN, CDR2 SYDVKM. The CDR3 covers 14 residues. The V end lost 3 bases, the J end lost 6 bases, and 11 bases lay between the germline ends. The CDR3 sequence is CASSLTRGAGELFF. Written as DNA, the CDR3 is TGTGCCAGCAGTTTGACGAGGGGGGCCGGGGAGCTGTTTTTT.

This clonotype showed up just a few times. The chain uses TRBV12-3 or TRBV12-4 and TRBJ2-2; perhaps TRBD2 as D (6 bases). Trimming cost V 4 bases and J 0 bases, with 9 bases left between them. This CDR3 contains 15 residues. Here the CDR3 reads CASSSGTSNTGELFF. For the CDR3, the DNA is TGTGCCAGCAGTTCAGGGACTTCGAACACCGGGGAGCTGTTTTTT.

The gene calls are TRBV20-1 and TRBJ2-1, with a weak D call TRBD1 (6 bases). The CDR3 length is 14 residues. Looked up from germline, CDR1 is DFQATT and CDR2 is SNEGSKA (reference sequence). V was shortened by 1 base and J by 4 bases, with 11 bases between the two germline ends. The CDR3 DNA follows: TGCAGTGCTAGAGTTCGAGACAGGTACAATGAGCAGTTCTTC. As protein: CSARVRDRYNEQFF.

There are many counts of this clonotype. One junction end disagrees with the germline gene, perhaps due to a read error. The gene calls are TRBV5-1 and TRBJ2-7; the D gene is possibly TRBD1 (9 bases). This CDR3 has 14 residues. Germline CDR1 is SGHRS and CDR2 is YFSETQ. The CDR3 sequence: CASSLAGQGNEQYF. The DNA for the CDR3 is TGTGCCAGCAGCTTAGCGGGACAGGGTAACGAGCAGTACTTC.

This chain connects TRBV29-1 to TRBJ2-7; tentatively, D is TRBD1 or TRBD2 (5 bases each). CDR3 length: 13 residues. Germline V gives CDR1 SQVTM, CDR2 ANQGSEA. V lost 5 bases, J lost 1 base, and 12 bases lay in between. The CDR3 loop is CSVYRDGSYEQYF. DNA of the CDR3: TGCAGCGTTTATCGGGACGGGTCCTACGAGCAGTACTTC.

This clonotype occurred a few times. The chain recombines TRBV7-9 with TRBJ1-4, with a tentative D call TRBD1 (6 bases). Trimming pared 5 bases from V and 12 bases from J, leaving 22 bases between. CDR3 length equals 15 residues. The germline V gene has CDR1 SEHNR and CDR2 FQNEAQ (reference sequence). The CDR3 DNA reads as TGTGCCAGCAGCCGTCGGGGCCATCAAGGGGGTCAACTGTTTTTT. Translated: CASSRRGHQGGQLFF. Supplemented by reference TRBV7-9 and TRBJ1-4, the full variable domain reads DTGVSQNPRHKITKRGQNVTFRCDPISEHNRLYWYRQTLGQGPEFLTYFQNEAQLEKSRLLSDRFSAERPKGSFSTLEIQRTEQGDSAMYLCASSRRGHQGGQLFFGSGTQLSVL.

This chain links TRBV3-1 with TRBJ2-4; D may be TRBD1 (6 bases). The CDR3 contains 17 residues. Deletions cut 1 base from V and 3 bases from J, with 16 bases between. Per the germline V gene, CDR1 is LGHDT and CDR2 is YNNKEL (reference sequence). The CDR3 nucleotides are TGTGCCAGCAGCCAAGCCTTCACAGGGCGAGGCAAAAACATTCAGTACTTC. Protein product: CASSQAFTGRGKNIQYF.

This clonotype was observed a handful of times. The CDR3 here is CASSRDLGSYNEQFF. For the CDR3, the DNA is TGTGCCAGCAGCCGCGACTTAGGCTCCTACAATGAGCAGTTCTTC. The chain is built from TRBV12-3 or TRBV12-4 and TRBJ2-1; D gene ambiguous. V was shortened by 6 bases and J by 0 bases, with 12 bases between the two germline ends. The CDR3 runs 15 residues.

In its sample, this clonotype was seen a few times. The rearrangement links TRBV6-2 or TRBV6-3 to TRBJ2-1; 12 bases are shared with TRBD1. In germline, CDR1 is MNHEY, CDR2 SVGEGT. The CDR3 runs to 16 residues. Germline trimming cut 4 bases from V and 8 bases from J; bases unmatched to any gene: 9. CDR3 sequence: CASSSLTGQGAYEQFF. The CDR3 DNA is TGTGCCAGCAGTTCTCTTACGGGACAGGGGGCCTATGAGCAGTTCTTC.

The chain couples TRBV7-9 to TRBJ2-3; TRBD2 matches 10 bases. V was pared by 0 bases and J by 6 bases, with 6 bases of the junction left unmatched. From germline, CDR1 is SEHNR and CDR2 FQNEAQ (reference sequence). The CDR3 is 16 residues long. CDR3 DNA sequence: TGTGCCAGCAGCTTAGCAGCGGGGGGGCCTTGGGATACGCAGTATTTT. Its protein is CASSLAAGGPWDTQYF. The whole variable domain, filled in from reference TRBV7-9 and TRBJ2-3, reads DTGVSQNPRHKITKRGQNVTFRCDPISEHNRLYWYRQTLGQGPEFLTYFQNEAQLEKSRLLSDRFSAERPKGSFSTLEIQRTEQGDSAMYLCASSLAAGGPWDTQYFGPGTRLTVL.

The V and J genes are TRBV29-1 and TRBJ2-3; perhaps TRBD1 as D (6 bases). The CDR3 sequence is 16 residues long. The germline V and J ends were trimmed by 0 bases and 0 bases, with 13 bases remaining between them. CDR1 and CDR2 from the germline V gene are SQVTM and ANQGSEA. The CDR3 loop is CSVEDLRQGSTDTQYF. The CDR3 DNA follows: TGCAGCGTTGAAGATCTTCGGCAGGGGAGCACAGATACGCAGTATTTT.

In DNA form, the CDR3 reads TGCAGTGCTGCACAGGGTTCGGTCCGAGGAGAGACCCAGTACTTC. Translating it yields CSAAQGSVRGETQYF. The chain recombines TRBV20-1 with TRBJ2-5; D is perhaps TRBD1 (6 bases). Trimming left V 5 bases short and J 4 bases short, with 20 bases between. The germline V gene has CDR1 DFQATT and CDR2 SNEGSKA (reference sequence). The CDR3 is made up of 15 amino acids.

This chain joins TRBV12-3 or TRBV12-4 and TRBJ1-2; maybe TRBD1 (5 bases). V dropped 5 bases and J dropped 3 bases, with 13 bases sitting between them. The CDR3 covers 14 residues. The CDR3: CASSPWAGYYGYTF. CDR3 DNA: TGTGCCAGCAGTCCCTGGGCAGGGTACTATGGCTACACCTTC.

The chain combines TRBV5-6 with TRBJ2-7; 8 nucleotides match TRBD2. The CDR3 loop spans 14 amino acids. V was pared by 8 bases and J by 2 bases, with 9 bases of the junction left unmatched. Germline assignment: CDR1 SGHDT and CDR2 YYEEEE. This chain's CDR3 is CASDSGGVTYEQYF. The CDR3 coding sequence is TGTGCCAGTGACTCCGGGGGGGTTACCTACGAGCAGTACTTC.

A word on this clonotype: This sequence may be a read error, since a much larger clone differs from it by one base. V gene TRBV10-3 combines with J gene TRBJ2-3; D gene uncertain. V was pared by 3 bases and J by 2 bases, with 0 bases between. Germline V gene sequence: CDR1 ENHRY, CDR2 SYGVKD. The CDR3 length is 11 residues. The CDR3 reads CAISDTDTQYF. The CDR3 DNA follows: TGTGCCATCAGTGACACAGATACGCAGTATTTT.

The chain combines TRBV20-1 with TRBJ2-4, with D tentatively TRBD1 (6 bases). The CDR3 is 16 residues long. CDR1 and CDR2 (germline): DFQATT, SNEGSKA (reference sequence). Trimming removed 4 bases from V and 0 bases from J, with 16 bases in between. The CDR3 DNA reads TGCAGTGCTATTGCAACAGGGACCGTAGCCAAAAACATTCAGTACTTC. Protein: CSAIATGTVAKNIQYF.